These 8 T cell receptor beta chains were all obtained from the same sample, sequenced in a study of post-analysis software for immune sequencing data. TCR beta libraries were prepared from cDNA with unique molecular identifiers. MiXCR, applied by TCRdb to the PCR reads, yields one record per CDR3 protein. The sample carries a few hundred thousand distinct CDR3 sequences, over 35% recorded once. Their cognate antigens are unknown. Notes on the study in general: Controls had lower frequencies than patients of 4 or 5 TRBV segments, which included TRBV5-6, TRBV5-1 and TRBV20-1.

The sequenced material came from blood. The receptor source for this set is a girl between 10 and 17 years old with multiple sclerosis.

Points on this clonotype: One end of the junction does not line up with germline, which may come from a read error. The V call is TRBV5-1, the J call TRBJ2-5; 7 nucleotides align to TRBD2. This CDR3 is built from 14 residues. Looked up from germline, CDR1 is SGHRS and CDR2 is YFSETQ. The CDR3 region has the DNA TGCGCCAGCAGCTGGGCTAGCGGAGGAGAGACCCGGTACTTC. It codes for CASSWASGGETRYF.

The chain uses TRBV20-1 and TRBJ2-5, with TRBD1 identical over 9 bases. The J call could be wrong; TRBJ2-7 is a better fit for the DNA end. The CDR3 runs to 13 residues. Germline V gives CDR1 DFQATT, CDR2 SNEGSKA (reference sequence). Here the CDR3 DNA reads TGCAGTGCTAAGCAGACAGGGGGAGGCGAGCAGTACTTC. It is translated as CSAKQTGGGEQYF.

V usage is TRBV4-3 and J usage is TRBJ2-1; no firm D call. The J call could be wrong; TRBJ2-7 is a better fit for the DNA end. Germline lookup yields CDR1 LGHNA and CDR2 YSLEER. The CDR3 is 18 amino acids. CDR3 DNA sequence: TGCGCCAGCAGCCAAGATCTTGCCGGATGGAGCTCCTACAATGAGCAGTACTTC. Translation gives CASSQDLAGWSSYNEQYF.

There are a few counts of this clonotype. The chain links TRBV20-1 to TRBJ1-5; D gene unclear. The V end was cut by 5 bases, the J end by 5 bases, with 13 bases between. The V gene's germline CDR1 is DFQATT and CDR2 SNEGSKA (reference sequence). CDR3 length equals 13 residues. The DNA of the CDR3 is TGCAGTGCTTCCGGGATCTTAGATCAGCCCCAGCATTTT. Translating gives CSASGILDQPQHF.

At least ten counts were recorded for this clonotype. The rearrangement uses TRBV2 and TRBJ2-7; D is ambiguous. V lost 2 bases to trimming and J lost 1 base, with 9 bases between them. The CDR3 covers 14 residues. The germline V gene encodes CDR1 SNHLY and CDR2 FYNNEI. The CDR3 nucleotides read TGTGCCAGCAGTGAATCCCGCTCTTCCTACGAGCAGTACTTC. Its protein is CASSESRSSYEQYF.

This chain joins TRBV5-1 and TRBJ2-7; D remains ambiguous. This CDR3 region has 15 residues. Trimming shortened V by 0 bases and J by 2 bases, and 12 bases separated the two germline ends. Germline CDR1 is SGHRS and CDR2 is YFSETQ. This CDR3 reads CASSLVPGRTYEQYF. The CDR3 region has the DNA TGCGCCAGCAGCTTGGTCCCAGGACGTACCTACGAGCAGTACTTC.

The table lists this clonotype with a few counts. The chain has TRBV6-2 or TRBV6-3 and TRBJ2-1, with a possible D match to TRBD2 (6 bases). CDR1 and CDR2 (germline): MNHEY, SVGEGT. V was trimmed by 6 bases and J by 10 bases, leaving 13 bases between them. The CDR3 is 12 amino acids. DNA of the CDR3: TGTGCCAGCAGCCTGGGACTGACAGAGCAGTTCTTC. Translation: CASSLGLTEQFF.

CDR3 residues: CASSLGRFPYNEQFF. The DNA for the CDR3 is TGCGCCAGCAGCTTGGGAAGGTTCCCTTACAATGAGCAGTTCTTC. This chain joins TRBV5-1 and TRBJ2-1; D remains ambiguous. Germline V gene lookup returns CDR1 SGHRS and CDR2 YFSETQ. The V and J ends lost 0 bases and 4 bases respectively, with 11 bases between them. The CDR3 runs to 15 residues.